Following are 23 T cell receptor beta chains from one sample sequenced in a study of cytomegalovirus exposure and HLA in healthy donors. Primers for the PCR totalled 60 Vbeta and 13 Jbeta. Libraries were prepared by immunoSEQ multiplex PCR; TCRdb keeps only in-frame clonotypes and omits some of them. The table shows about 130,000 clones, with over 8% occurring only once. Material for sequencing was PBMCs. These receptors were taken from a middle-aged man in good health and CMV-seronegative.

In the case of this clone: Other DNA sequences within the sample encode an identical CDR3. The chain couples TRBV7-3 to TRBJ2-3; no reliable D call. Germline loops: CDR1 SGHTA, CDR2 FQGTGA. CDR3 length equals 13 residues. V lost 3 bases and J lost 1, with 5 bases in between. The chain's CDR3 is CASSFSGTDTQYF. CDR3 DNA sequence: TGTGCCAGCAGCTTTAGTGGCACAGATACGCAGTATTTT.

This clone showed up just a few times. This sequence joins TRBV14 and TRBJ1-2; 8 bases are a match to TRBD1. From germline, CDR1 is SGHDN and CDR2 FVKESK. This CDR3 has 12 residues. V was pared by 9 bases and J by 5 bases, with 5 bases of the junction left unmatched. As DNA, the CDR3 is TGTGCCAGTGGAACAGGGGGGTATGGCTACACCTTC. The encoded protein is CASGTGGYGYTF.

The chain couples TRBV14 to TRBJ1-2; unclear D gene. The CDR3 covers 14 residues. The germline V gene has CDR1 SGHDN and CDR2 FVKESK. Trimming took 4 bases from V and 5 from J, leaving 14 bases between them. The CDR3 sequence: CASSLGSGGYGYTF. CDR3 DNA: TGTGCCAGCAGCCTTGGATCCGGCGGGTATGGCTACACCTTC.

This clone was detected a few times. The chain links TRBV5-1 to TRBJ1-3; 9 bases map to TRBD1. The CDR3 is 18 amino acids. The J segment lost 0 bases and the V segment lost 2 bases, leaving 9 bases of the junction unmatched. Per germline, CDR1 SGHRS and CDR2 YFSETQ. Here the CDR3 reads CASSFQAPGQGSGNTIYF. The CDR3 DNA is TGCGCCAGCAGCTTTCAAGCACCGGGACAGGGCTCTGGAAACACCATATATTTT.

CDR3 in amino acids: CASSDRPNTGELFF. The CDR3, as DNA: TGTGCCAGCTCAGACAGGCCGAACACCGGGGAGCTGTTTTTT. This chain joins TRBV18 and TRBJ2-2, with a possible D match to TRBD1 (6 bases). The CDR3 extends over 14 amino acids. Per germline, CDR1 KGHSH and CDR2 LQKENI. The germline V and J ends were trimmed by 5 bases and 0 bases, with 7 bases remaining between them.

CDR3 region: CASSEEGRDINQPQHF. CDR3 sequence (DNA): TGTGCCAGCAGTGAAGAGGGCAGGGACATCAATCAGCCCCAGCATTTT. The chain has TRBV2 and TRBJ1-5; TRBD1 might be the D (6 bases). CDR1 SNHLY and CDR2 FYNNEI come from the germline V gene. V gave up 1 base and J gave up 3 bases, with 13 bases separating them. The CDR3 is made up of 16 amino acids. Variable domain in full (rest from reference TRBV2 and TRBJ1-5): EPEVTQTPSHQVTQMGQEVILRCVPISNHLYFYWYRQILGQKVEFLVSFYNNEISEKSEIFDDQFSVERPDGSNFTLKIRSTKLEDSAMYFCASSEEGRDINQPQHFGDGTRLSIL.

The chain combines TRBV6-1 with TRBJ2-3, with D possibly matching TRBD1 (5 bases). Germline CDR1 reads MNHNS; CDR2 reads SASEGT. The CDR3 spans 13 residues. V dropped 8 bases and J dropped 4 bases, with 13 bases sitting between them. The DNA of the CDR3 is TGTGCCAGCGATCCCCTAGGGGCAGATACGCAGTATTTT. It specifies CASDPLGADTQYF.

The chain combines TRBV19 with TRBJ2-7; D not certain. V was trimmed by 3 bases and J by 4 bases, leaving 10 bases between them. Germline loops: CDR1 LNHDA, CDR2 SQIVND (reference sequence). This CDR3 has 13 residues. CDR3 loop: CASSIQTDYEQYF. CDR3 bases: TGTGCCAGTAGTATCCAAACTGATTACGAGCAGTACTTC.

Only a few counts were recorded for this clone. The genes are TRBV30 and TRBJ1-5; 7 positions agree with TRBD1. The CDR3 is 15 amino acids. CDR1 and CDR2 from the germline V gene are GTSNPN and SVGIG (reference sequence). J was trimmed by 2 bases and V by 1 base; bases with no gene match: 5. CDR3 region: CAWSATGLGNQPQHF. The CDR3 region has the DNA TGTGCCTGGAGTGCGACAGGGTTGGGCAATCAGCCCCAGCATTTT.

V and J are TRBV27 and TRBJ2-1; TRBD2 aligns across 8 bases. CDR1 and CDR2 (germline): MNHEY, SMNVEV (reference sequence). The CDR3 is 12 amino acids. Trimming took 5 bases from V and 7 from J; bases not matched to a gene: 1. The CDR3 DNA is TGTGCCAGCAGTCCGGGAGGGAATGAGCAGTTCTTC. Translating it yields CASSPGGNEQFF.

This clone was recorded a few times. The chain employs TRBV6-5 and TRBJ2-7; D not certain. Germline loops: CDR1 MNHEY, CDR2 SVGAGI. With 6 bases removed from V and 3 bases from J, the gap between germline ends came to 6 bases. The CDR3 spans 11 residues. CDR3 in DNA: TGTGCCAGCAGGTATCGCTACGAGCAGTACTTC. Its translation is CASRYRYEQYF.

This clone was observed a handful of times. The V gene is TRBV5-4, the J gene TRBJ2-6; D may be TRBD1 (5 bases). V lost 5 bases to trimming and J lost 4 bases, with 13 bases between them. The germline V gene encodes CDR1 SGHNT and CDR2 YYREEE (reference sequence). The CDR3 length is 15 residues. The chain's CDR3 is CASSPPGLGANVLTF. The CDR3, as DNA: TGTGCCAGCAGTCCACCAGGGTTAGGGGCCAACGTCCTGACTTTC.

The gene calls are TRBV27 and TRBJ2-5; D is undetermined. Trimming removed 5 bases at V and 4 bases at J, with 11 bases between. In germline, CDR1 is MNHEY, CDR2 SMNVEV (reference sequence). The CDR3 is 13 residues long. The CDR3 is CASSQRVLETQYF. CDR3 in DNA: TGTGCCAGCAGTCAACGGGTTTTAGAGACCCAGTACTTC.

The chain's CDR3 is CASSKAVCEETQYF. CDR3 DNA sequence: TGTGCCAGCAGCAAAGCTGTGTGCGAAGAGACCCAGTACTTC. V and J are TRBV21-1 and TRBJ2-5; the table's D call, TRBD2, has no DNA check behind it. TRBV21-1 counts as a pseudogene. This CDR3 comprises 14 residues.

The chain recombines TRBV9 with TRBJ2-2, with 10 bases fitting TRBD1. Per germline, CDR1 SGDLS and CDR2 YYNGEE. This CDR3 contains 16 residues. J lost 8 bases, V lost 3 bases, and 10 bases had no gene match. CDR3 in DNA: TGTGCCAGCAGCGCTCACGTGGGACAGGGGTTGGGGGAGCTGTTTTTT. Translated: CASSAHVGQGLGELFF.

The CDR3 DNA is TGTGCCACCAGCAGCGGGGGGTACTCCTACAATGAGCAGTTCTTC. It specifies CATSSGGYSYNEQFF. This sequence joins TRBV15 and TRBJ2-1, with 7 bases identical to TRBD2. Germline assignment: CDR1 LNHNV and CDR2 YYDKDF (reference sequence). The V segment lost 3 bases and the J segment 0 bases; nucleotides outside the gene matches: 2. The CDR3 is made up of 15 amino acids.

V gene TRBV13 combines with J gene TRBJ1-1; 8 bases map to TRBD1. The CDR3 has 15 residues. Germline trimming cut 6 bases from V and 1 base from J; bases unmatched to any gene: 7. Germline CDR1 is PRHDT and CDR2 is FYEKMQ (reference sequence). This chain's CDR3 is CASRIGQGGNTEAFF. DNA for the CDR3: TGTGCCAGCAGAATAGGACAGGGTGGGAACACTGAAGCTTTCTTT.

This chain links TRBV7-2 with TRBJ2-5; 7 nucleotides line up with TRBD2. This CDR3 region has 16 residues. From germline, CDR1 is SGHTA and CDR2 FQGNSA. J gave up 1 base and V 1 base, and 6 bases lay outside the gene matches. DNA of the CDR3: TGTGCCAGCAGCTTAGGGAACACGGGGGGCCAAGAGACCCAGTACTTC. It codes for CASSLGNTGGQETQYF.

The V and J genes are TRBV27 and TRBJ2-5; 8 bases agree with TRBD1. The J call may be mistaken, given a closer DNA end match to TRBJ2-7. This CDR3 spans 14 amino acids. The germline gives CDR1 MNHEY, CDR2 SMNVEV (reference sequence). CDR3 region: CASRNRGTAYEQYF. The CDR3 DNA reads TGTGCCAGCAGAAACAGGGGGACCGCCTACGAGCAGTACTTC.

This clone has a handful of counts. J is TRBJ1-4 and V is TRBV19; no definite D call. V shed 9 bases and J shed 8 bases, with 10 bases lying between them. This CDR3 region has 11 residues. Looked up from germline, CDR1 is LNHDA and CDR2 is SQIVND (reference sequence). CDR3 sequence reads: CASTGAEKLFF. The CDR3 nucleotides are TGTGCCAGCACTGGAGCGGAAAAACTGTTTTTT.

This clone occurred a few times. The genes are TRBV4-1 and TRBJ2-7; tentatively, D is TRBD1 (6 bases). The CDR3 has 14 amino acids. V was cut by 1 base and J by 1 base, with 8 bases left in between. Germline-derived CDR1 and CDR2 are MGHRA and YSYEKL. This CDR3 is CASSQGRGSYEQYF. Here the CDR3 DNA reads TGCGCCAGCAGCCAAGGAAGGGGGTCCTACGAGCAGTACTTC.

Points on this clone: Different DNA sequences within this sample yield the same CDR3. This CDR3 is CAISDDRDYGYTF. The CDR3 DNA reads TGTGCCATCAGTGATGACAGGGACTATGGCTACACCTTC. The chain carries TRBV10-3 and TRBJ1-2, with 7 bases lining up with TRBD1. This CDR3 spans 13 amino acids. Germline V CDR1 and CDR2: ENHRY, SYGVKD. V shed 3 bases, J shed 3 bases, and the junction held 1 base outside the gene matches.

The V call is TRBV7-9, the J call TRBJ1-4; D is possibly TRBD1 (6 bases). Germline CDR1 is SEHNR and CDR2 is FQNEAQ (reference sequence). This CDR3 is 15 amino acids long. Trimming stripped 3 bases from V and 4 bases from J, with 12 bases between. This CDR3 is CASSFGDRSNEKLFF. The CDR3 DNA reads as TGTGCCAGCAGCTTTGGTGACAGGAGTAATGAAAAACTGTTTTTT.